The TCR beta chain under discussion was sequenced for a study of regulatory T cells in long-lasting Graves disease. Study findings and constraints: There were preferences for TRBV28, TRBJ1-2 and TRBJ2-5 in persistent disease.

The time point here: persistent/refractory GD, antithyroid drugs over 5 years with positive TRAb. PBMC-derived RNA was used for the TCR library. Arm-PCR of CDR3 regions and iRepertoire HTBI primers were the basis on which TCR beta libraries were built. Using its own MiXCR run on the multiplex PCR reads, TCRdb lists one record per CDR3 protein. The data show 400,000 to 500,000 distinct CDR3 sequences, approximately 22% seen once. The CDR3 has 15 residues. J was trimmed by 2 bases and V by 2 bases; bases with no gene match: 4. Germline CDR1 is MDHEN and CDR2 is SYDVKM. This clonotype occurred many times. Its specificity is not known.

The material sequenced was peripheral blood mononuclear cells (PBMCs), taken when the disease was refractory, from a patient treated with antithyroid drugs. This sequence was found in a female donor with Graves disease. This chain joins TRBV28 and TRBJ2-7; 9 nucleotides align to TRBD2. CDR3 bases: TGTGCCAGCAGTTTAGGAGGGACTAGCACCTACGAGCAGTACTTC. This encodes CASSLGGTSTYEQYF.